The following is a T cell receptor (beta chain) sequence with its context. Its antigen remains unknown. These data originate in a study of chemoradiotherapy in HPV16-positive cancers. Study results and limitations: The functional HPV-specific definition rests on just a couple of HPV16-positive patients.

Here immunoSEQ multiplex PCR was the method, and the copy in TCRdb shows in-frame clones only, minus some. The table includes 5,300 or so clones, 85% to 90% detected once. This receptor was obtained from a human donor with HPV-associated anogenital cancer. Source: tumor tissue, taken from a patient who underwent chemoradiotherapy.

CDR3 residues: CASKAPTHAYGYTF. CDR3 sequence (DNA): TGTGCCAGCAAAGCCCCCACCCATGCTTATGGCTACACCTTC. V and J are TRBV28 and TRBJ1-2; D uncertain. CDR1 is MDHEN, CDR2 SYDVKM, per germline. The CDR3 is made up of 14 amino acids. The V end was cut by 7 bases, the J end by 5 bases, with 17 bases between.